The clone carrying this T cell receptor beta chain was picked up a small number of times. The antigen remains undetermined. The data were taken from a study of response to subunit inactivated influenza vaccine. Overall study results and limits: A suggestion made by the authors is that each seasonal influenza vaccination recruits few new T cells.

MiXCR was run by TCRdb on the RT-PCR reads, yielding one entry per CDR3 protein. There are some 600,000 distinct CDR3 sequences in the sample; around 13% occur only once, and about 7.6% lies in the top ten. V lost 7 bases, J lost 3 bases, and 7 bases stayed unmatched. The CDR3 spans 15 residues. This receptor was obtained from a man aged 50 or older who received an inactivated influenza vaccine. Sequences were derived from PBMCs from blood, sampled 14 to 15 days before vaccination. The chain couples TRBV12-3 or TRBV12-4 to TRBJ2-4, with TRBD1 matching over 9 bases. The CDR3 bases are TGTGCCAGCAAACAGGGGGCGTCTAACAAAAACATTCAGTACTTC. Encoded protein: CASKQGASNKNIQYF.